A selection of T cell receptor beta chains follows, all from one sample in a study of blood T cell repertoires in COVID-19. Produced via immunoSEQ multiplex PCR; TCRdb's table is partial and in-frame only. The table shows 100,000 or so clones, with around 74% occurring only once. Input material: peripheral blood. The origin of the receptors is a woman in her sixties or seventies with acute or convalescent COVID-19. Both conserved end residues are part of each CDR3. D genes are given only for firm matches. Part of the rows lack a size; the others show once, few, many or a class for expanded clones.

d_call,v_call,clone_size,j_call,cdr3_aa,cdr3_nt
-,TRBV11-2,-,TRBJ2-7,CASSYFHEQYF,TGTGCCAGCAGCTACTTCCACGAGCAGTACTTC
-,TRBV7-2,-,TRBJ1-4,CASSLGRAVYEKLFF,TGTGCCAGCAGCTTAGGGCGGGCCGTGTATGAAAAACTGTTTTTT
TRBD2,TRBV29-1,-,TRBJ2-1,CSVDQRGLSYNEQFF,TGCAGCGTTGACCAGCGGGGGTTGTCCTACAATGAGCAGTTCTTC
-,TRBV29-1,-,TRBJ2-2,CSGLIADTGELFF,TGCAGCGGCCTCATAGCGGACACCGGGGAGCTGTTTTTT
-,TRBV2,few,TRBJ1-2,CASSPLAGYYGYTF,TGTGCCAGCAGCCCCTTGGCAGGGTACTATGGCTACACCTTC
-,TRBV5-6,-,TRBJ1-2,CASSRLGGGDGYTF,TGTGCCAGCAGCCGGCTTGGGGGAGGTGATGGCTACACCTTC
-,TRBV5-1,-,TRBJ1-1,CASSLSPLSNTEAFF,TGCGCCAGCAGCTTAAGCCCACTTTCGAACACTGAAGCTTTCTTT
-,TRBV5-1,few,TRBJ1-1,CASSSQQGRNTEAFF,TGCGCCAGCAGCTCCCAACAGGGCCGGAACACTGAAGCTTTCTTT
TRBD1,TRBV5-1,-,TRBJ1-2,CASRTHFNRGIYGYTF,TGCGCCAGCAGAACACATTTCAACAGGGGGATCTATGGCTACACCTTC
TRBD2,TRBV7-2,-,TRBJ2-1,CASSLEVLAGGFSYNEQFF,TGTGCCAGCAGCTTAGAGGTTCTAGCGGGGGGGTTTTCCTACAATGAGCAGTTCTTC
-,TRBV19,-,TRBJ1-2,CASSMPSSAGYTF,TGTGCCAGTAGTATGCCCTCATCAGCGGGCTACACCTTC
-,TRBV6-4,-,TRBJ1-1,CASTIEPYGNTEAFF,TGTGCCAGCACCATCGAGCCATATGGGAACACTGAAGCTTTCTTT
TRBD1,TRBV6-1,-,TRBJ1-2,CASSEAGQASNYGYTF,TGTGCCAGCAGTGAAGCGGGACAGGCGAGTAACTATGGCTACACCTTC
-,TRBV29-1,-,TRBJ1-3,CSVEPGEAGNTIYF,TGCAGCGTTGAACCGGGGGAGGCTGGAAACACCATATATTTT
TRBD1,TRBV18,-,TRBJ1-1,CASSPRDRVMNTEAFF,TGTGCCAGCTCACCACGGGACAGGGTCATGAACACTGAAGCTTTCTTT
-,TRBV12-3/TRBV12-4,-,TRBJ1-2,CASSLGGVYGYTF,TGTGCCAGCAGTCTCGGGGGGGTCTATGGCTACACCTTC
TRBD2,TRBV4-1,-,TRBJ2-3,CASSQLAALTDTQYF,TGCGCCAGCAGCCAACTAGCGGCCCTCACAGATACGCAGTATTTT